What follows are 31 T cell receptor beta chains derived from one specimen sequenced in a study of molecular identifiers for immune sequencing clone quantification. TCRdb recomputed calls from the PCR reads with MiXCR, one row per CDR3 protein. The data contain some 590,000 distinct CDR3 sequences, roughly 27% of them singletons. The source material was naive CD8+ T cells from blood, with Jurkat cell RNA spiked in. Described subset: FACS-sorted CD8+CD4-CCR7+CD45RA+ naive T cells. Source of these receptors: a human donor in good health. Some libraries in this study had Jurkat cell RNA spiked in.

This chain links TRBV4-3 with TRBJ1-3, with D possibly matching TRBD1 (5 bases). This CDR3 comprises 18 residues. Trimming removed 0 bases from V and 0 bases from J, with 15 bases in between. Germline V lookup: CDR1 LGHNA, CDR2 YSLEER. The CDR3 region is CASSQDSPAGSSGNTIYF. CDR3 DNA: TGCGCCAGCAGCCAAGATTCCCCGGCAGGGAGCTCTGGAAACACCATATATTTT.

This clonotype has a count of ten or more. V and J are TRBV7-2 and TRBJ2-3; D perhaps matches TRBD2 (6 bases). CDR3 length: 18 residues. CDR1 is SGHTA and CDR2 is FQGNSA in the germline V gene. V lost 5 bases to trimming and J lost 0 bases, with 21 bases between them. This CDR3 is CASSLPLMGGKSTDTQYF. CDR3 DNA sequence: TGTGCCAGCAGCCTCCCCCTGATGGGCGGGAAAAGCACAGATACGCAGTATTTT.

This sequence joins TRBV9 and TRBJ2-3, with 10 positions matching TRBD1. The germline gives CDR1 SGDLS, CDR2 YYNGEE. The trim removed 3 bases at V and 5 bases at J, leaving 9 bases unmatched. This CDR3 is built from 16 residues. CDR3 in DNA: TGTGCCAGCAGCGAAGCCGGGACAGGGGTGGAAGATACGCAGTATTTT. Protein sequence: CASSEAGTGVEDTQYF. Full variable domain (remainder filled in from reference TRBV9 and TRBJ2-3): DSGVTQTPKHLITATGQRVTLRCSPRSGDLSVYWYQQSLDQGLQFLIQYYNGEERAKGNILERFSAQQFPDLHSELNLSSLELGDSALYFCASSEAGTGVEDTQYFGPGTRLTVL.

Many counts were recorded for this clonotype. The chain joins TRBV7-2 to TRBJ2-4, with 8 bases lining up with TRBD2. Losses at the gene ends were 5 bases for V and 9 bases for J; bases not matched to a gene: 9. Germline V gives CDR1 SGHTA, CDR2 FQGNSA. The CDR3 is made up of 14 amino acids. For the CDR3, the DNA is TGTGCCAGCAGCCCAGCGGGGGCTTGGGGCATTCAGTACTTC. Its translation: CASSPAGAWGIQYF.

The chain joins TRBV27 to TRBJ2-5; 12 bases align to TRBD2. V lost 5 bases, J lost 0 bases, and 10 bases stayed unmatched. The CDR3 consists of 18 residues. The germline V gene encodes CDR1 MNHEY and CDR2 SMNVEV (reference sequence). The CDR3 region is CASSPGTSGWYYQETQYF. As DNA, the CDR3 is TGTGCCAGCAGTCCGGGGACTAGCGGGTGGTATTACCAAGAGACCCAGTACTTC.

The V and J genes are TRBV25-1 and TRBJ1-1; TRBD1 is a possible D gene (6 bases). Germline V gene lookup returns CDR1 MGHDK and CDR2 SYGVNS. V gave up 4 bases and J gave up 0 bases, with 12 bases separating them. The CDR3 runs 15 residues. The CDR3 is CASSVFQGLNTEAFF. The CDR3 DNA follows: TGTGCCAGCAGTGTATTTCAGGGGCTGAACACTGAAGCTTTCTTT.

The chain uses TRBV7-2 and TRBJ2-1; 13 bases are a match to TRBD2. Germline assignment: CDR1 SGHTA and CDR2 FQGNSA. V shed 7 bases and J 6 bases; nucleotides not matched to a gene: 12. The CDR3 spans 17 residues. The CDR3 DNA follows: TGTGCCAGCACCGGGACTAGCGGGACATTTTTCGGCAATGAGCAGTTCTTC. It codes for CASTGTSGTFFGNEQFF.

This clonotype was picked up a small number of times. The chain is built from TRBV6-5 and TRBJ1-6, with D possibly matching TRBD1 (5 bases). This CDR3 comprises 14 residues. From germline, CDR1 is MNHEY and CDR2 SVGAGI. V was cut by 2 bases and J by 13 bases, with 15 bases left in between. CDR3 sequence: CASSYGQGIRPLHF. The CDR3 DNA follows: TGTGCCAGCAGTTACGGGCAGGGAATTAGGCCCCTCCACTTT.

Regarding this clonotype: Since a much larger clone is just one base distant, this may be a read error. The CDR3 nucleotides read TGTGCCATCAGTAAATCATTAACAGACGTATATGGCTACACCTTC. Its translation: CAISKSLTDVYGYTF. V and J are TRBV10-3 and TRBJ1-2, with D hard to call. Germline V gives CDR1 ENHRY, CDR2 SYGVKD. The CDR3 has 15 amino acids. V shed 5 bases and J shed 5 bases, with 18 bases lying between them.

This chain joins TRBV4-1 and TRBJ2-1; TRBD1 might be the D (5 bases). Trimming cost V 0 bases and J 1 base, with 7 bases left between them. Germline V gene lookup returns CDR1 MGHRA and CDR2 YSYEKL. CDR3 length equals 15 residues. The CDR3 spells CASSQETGSYNEQFF. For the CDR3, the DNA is TGCGCCAGCAGCCAAGAAACAGGTTCCTACAATGAGCAGTTCTTC.

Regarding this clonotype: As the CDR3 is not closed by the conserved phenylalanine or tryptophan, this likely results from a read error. CDR3 nucleotide sequence: TGTGCCTGGAAGCCCCTCAGACAGGGAGTGAACACTGAAGCTTTCTCT. Amino acids: CAWKPLRQGVNTEAFS. The genes are TRBV30 and TRBJ1-1, with 7 nucleotides matching TRBD1. In germline, CDR1 is GTSNPN, CDR2 SVGIG (reference sequence). CDR3 length: 16 amino acids. Trimming removed 4 bases from V and 0 bases from J; junction bases left unmatched: 11.

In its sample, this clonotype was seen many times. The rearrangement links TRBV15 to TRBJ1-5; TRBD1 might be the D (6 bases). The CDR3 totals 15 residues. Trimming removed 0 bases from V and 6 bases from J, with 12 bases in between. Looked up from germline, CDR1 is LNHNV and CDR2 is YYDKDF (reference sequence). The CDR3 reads CATSRDRGLGQPQHF. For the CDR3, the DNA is TGTGCCACCAGCAGAGACAGGGGCCTAGGTCAGCCCCAGCATTTT.

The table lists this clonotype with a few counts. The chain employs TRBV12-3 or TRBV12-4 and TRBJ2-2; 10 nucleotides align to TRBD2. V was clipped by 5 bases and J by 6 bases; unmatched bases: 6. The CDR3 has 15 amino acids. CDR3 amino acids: CASSPAGGGAGELFF. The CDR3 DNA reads TGTGCCAGCAGTCCAGCGGGAGGGGGGGCCGGGGAGCTGTTTTTT.

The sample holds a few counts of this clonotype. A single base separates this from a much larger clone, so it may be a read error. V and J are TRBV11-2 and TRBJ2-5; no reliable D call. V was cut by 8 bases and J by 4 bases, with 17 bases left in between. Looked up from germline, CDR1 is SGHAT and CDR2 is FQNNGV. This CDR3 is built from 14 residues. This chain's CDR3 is CASRPPSARETQYF. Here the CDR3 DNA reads TGTGCCAGCCGCCCCCCGTCTGCTCGAGAGACCCAGTACTTC.

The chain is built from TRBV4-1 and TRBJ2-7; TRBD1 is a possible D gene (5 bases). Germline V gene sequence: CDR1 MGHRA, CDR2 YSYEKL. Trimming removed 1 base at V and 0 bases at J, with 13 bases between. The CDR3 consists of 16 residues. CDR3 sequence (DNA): TGCGCCAGCAGCCAAGTGACAGCTCCATCCTCCTACGAGCAGTACTTC. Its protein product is CASSQVTAPSSYEQYF.

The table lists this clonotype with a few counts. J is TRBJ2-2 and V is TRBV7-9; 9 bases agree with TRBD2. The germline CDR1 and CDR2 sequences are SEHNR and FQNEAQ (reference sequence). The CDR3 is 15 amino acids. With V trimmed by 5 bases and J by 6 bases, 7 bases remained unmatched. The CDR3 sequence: CASSLSGGPAGELFF. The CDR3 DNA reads TGTGCCAGCAGCCTCAGCGGGGGGCCAGCCGGGGAGCTGTTTTTT.

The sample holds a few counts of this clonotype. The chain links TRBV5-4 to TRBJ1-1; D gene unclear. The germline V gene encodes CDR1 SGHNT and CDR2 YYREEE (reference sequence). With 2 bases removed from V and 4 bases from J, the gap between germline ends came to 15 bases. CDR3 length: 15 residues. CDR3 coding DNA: TGTGCCAGCAGCTTTGAGGTACGGGCGGCCACTGAAGCTTTCTTT. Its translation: CASSFEVRAATEAFF.

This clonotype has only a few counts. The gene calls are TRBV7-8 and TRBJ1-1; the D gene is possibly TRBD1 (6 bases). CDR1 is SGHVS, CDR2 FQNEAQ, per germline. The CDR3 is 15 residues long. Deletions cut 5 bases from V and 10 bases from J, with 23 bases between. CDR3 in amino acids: CASSHRQDGKEGAFF. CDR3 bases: TGTGCCAGCAGCCATAGACAGGACGGTAAAGAGGGAGCTTTCTTT.

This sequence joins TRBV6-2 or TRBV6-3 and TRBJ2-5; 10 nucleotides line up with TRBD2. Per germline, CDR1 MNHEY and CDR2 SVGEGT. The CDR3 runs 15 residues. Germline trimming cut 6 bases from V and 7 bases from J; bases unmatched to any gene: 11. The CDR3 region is CASRLTSGSLWTQYF. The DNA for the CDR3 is TGTGCCAGCAGATTGACTAGCGGGTCCTTATGGACCCAGTACTTC.

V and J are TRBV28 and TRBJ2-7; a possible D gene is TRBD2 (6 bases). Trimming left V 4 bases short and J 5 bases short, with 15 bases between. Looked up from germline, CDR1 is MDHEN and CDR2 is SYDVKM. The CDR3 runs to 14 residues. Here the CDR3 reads CASSSLRELNEQYF. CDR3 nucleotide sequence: TGTGCCAGCAGTTCACTCCGGGAGCTCAACGAGCAGTACTTC.

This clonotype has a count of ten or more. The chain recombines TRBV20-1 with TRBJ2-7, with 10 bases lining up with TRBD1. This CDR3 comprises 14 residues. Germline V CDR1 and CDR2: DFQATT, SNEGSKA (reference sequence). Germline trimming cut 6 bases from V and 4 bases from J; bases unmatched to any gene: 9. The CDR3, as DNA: TGCAGTGCCACCTCCCGGACAGGGGGTTACGAGCAGTACTTC. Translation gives CSATSRTGGYEQYF.

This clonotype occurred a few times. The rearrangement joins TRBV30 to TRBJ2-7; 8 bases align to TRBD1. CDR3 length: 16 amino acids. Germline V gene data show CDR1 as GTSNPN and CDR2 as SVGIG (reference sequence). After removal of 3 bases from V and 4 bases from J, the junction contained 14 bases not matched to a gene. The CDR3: CAWRKYGQGGFYEQYF. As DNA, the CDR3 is TGTGCCTGGAGGAAATATGGACAGGGCGGATTTTACGAGCAGTACTTC.

CDR3 DNA: TGTGCCAGCAGCTTAAATGCTCCGAGCAATGAGCAGTTCTTC. Amino acids: CASSLNAPSNEQFF. V gene TRBV11-2 combines with J gene TRBJ2-1; D is uncertain. In germline, CDR1 is SGHAT, CDR2 FQNNGV. The CDR3 is 14 residues long. V dropped 2 bases and J dropped 6 bases, with 11 bases sitting between them.

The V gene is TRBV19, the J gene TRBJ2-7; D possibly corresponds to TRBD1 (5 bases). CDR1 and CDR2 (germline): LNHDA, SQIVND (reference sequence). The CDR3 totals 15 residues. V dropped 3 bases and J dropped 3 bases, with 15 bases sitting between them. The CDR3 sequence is CASSMGIGVDYEQYF. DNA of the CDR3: TGTGCCAGTAGTATGGGAATAGGGGTAGACTACGAGCAGTACTTC.

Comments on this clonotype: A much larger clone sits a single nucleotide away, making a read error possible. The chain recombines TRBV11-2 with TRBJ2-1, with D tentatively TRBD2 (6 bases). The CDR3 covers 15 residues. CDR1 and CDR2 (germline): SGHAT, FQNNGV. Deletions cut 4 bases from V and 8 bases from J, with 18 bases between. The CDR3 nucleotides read TGTGCCAGCAGCTCAGTAACCGGGAGTTACGATGAGCAGTTCTTC. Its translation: CASSSVTGSYDEQFF.

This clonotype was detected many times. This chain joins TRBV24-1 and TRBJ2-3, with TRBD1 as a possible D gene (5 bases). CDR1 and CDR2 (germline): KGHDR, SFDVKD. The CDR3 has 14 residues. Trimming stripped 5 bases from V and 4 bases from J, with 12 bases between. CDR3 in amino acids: CATSGPGLPDTQYF. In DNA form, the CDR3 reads TGTGCCACCAGTGGTCCAGGGCTTCCAGATACGCAGTATTTT.

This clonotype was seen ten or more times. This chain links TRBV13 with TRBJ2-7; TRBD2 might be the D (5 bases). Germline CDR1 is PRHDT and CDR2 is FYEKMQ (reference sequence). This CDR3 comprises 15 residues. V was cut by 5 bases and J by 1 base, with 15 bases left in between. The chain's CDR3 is CASSLGPTGSYEQYF. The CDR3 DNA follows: TGTGCCAGCAGCCTCGGGCCCACGGGGTCCTACGAGCAGTACTTC. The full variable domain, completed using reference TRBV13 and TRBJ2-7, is AAGVIQSPRHLIKEKRETATLKCYPIPRHDTVYWYQQGPGQDPQFLISFYEKMQSDKGSIPDRFSAQQFSDYHSELNMSSLELGDSALYFCASSLGPTGSYEQYFGPGTRLTVT.

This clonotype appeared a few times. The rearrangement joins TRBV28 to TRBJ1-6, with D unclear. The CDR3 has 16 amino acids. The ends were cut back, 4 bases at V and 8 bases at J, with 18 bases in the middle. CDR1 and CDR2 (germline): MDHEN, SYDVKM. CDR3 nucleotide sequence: TGTGCCAGCAGTTCCATCTCGACCCGGAGGGATTCACCCCTCCACTTT. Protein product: CASSSISTRRDSPLHF.

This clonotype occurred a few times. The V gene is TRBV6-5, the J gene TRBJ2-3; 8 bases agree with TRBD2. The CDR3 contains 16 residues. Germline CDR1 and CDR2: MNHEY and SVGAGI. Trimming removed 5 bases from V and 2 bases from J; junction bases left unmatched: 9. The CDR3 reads CASSHQREYITDTQYF. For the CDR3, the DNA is TGTGCCAGCAGTCACCAGCGGGAGTATATCACAGATACGCAGTATTTT.

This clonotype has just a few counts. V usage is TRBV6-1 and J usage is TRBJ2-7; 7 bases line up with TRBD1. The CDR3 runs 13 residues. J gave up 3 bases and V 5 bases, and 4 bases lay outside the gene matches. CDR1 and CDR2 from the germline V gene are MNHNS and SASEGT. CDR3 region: CASSWDSIYEQYF. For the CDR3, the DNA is TGTGCCAGCAGTTGGGACAGCATCTACGAGCAGTACTTC.

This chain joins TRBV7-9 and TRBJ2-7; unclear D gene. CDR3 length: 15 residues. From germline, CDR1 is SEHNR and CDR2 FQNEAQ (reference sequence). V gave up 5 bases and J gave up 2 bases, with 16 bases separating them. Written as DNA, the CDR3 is TGTGCCAGCAGCCCCCTGGCGATTACAACCTACGAGCAGTACTTC. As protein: CASSPLAITTYEQYF.